This T cell receptor beta chain was recorded in a study of T cell responses to AZD1222 COVID-19 vaccine. Looking at the study overall: Second-dose schedules of about 4 or about 12 weeks were combined.

Whole-study findings and limits: Most donors were white British, females outnumbered males, and clonal diversity was possibly underestimated. Reportedly, nearly half of unique spike TCRs recognized epitopes outside B.1.351/B.1.1.7 mutations. Mapped onto spike, vaccine-associated CD4 TCRs spanned it and were dominant at 160-218 and 743-854.

Germline CDR1 is SGHAT and CDR2 is FQNNGV. Deletions cut 1 base from V and 3 bases from J, with 22 bases between. CDR3 length: 18 amino acids. Assay used: immunoSEQ multiplex PCR; TCRdb lists only in-frame clones, some missing. Among about 130,000 clones listed, more than 85% were seen once. On this clone itself: The antigen is undetermined.

The clonotype originates from an adult in good health. This sequence joins TRBV11-2 and TRBJ2-7; either TRBD1 or TRBD2 may supply D (5 bases each). The starting material was peripheral blood, obtained on day 0 of AZD1222 vaccination. CDR3 region: CASSLVPLGPQTSYEQYF. CDR3 nucleotide sequence: TGTGCCAGCAGCTTAGTTCCTCTGGGACCCCAAACCAGCTACGAGCAGTACTTC.